This T cell receptor beta chain was identified in a study of CD8+CD57+ T cells in acquired aplastic anemia. At the level of the study: Sorting CD4+ and CD8+ cells gave DNA averaging about 3.2 ug. Healthy donors had, on average, approximately 9.9 million reads for their CD4+ cells.

This clonotype was counted many times. Its antigen remains unidentified. The study profiled TCR beta VDJ and CDR3 using genomic DNA as template. TCRdb recomputed calls from the reads with MiXCR, one row per CDR3 protein. The sample contains about 210,000 distinct CDR3 sequences, roughly 33% of which appear only once. The CDR3 length is 14 residues. The V gene's germline CDR1 is SEHNR and CDR2 FQNEAQ (reference sequence). V lost 2 bases and J lost 5, with 12 bases in between. Study outcomes and limitations: Common to patients and controls were 25 to 30 CD8+ CDR3 sequences. CD8+ Simpson's diversity showed no significant patient-control difference.

Source material: sorted CD4+, CD8+, or CD8+CD57+ T cells (not recorded which) from PBMCs. The sequence came from a human donor in good health, serving as a control. This chain links TRBV7-9 with TRBJ2-5; possibly TRBD2 for D (5 bases). This CDR3 is CASSLRLAFETQYF. The CDR3, as DNA: TGTGCCAGCAGCTTAAGGCTAGCCTTCGAGACCCAGTACTTC. The variable domain in full, with the rest retrieved from reference TRBV7-9 and TRBJ2-5, is DTGVSQNPRHKITKRGQNVTFRCDPISEHNRLYWYRQTLGQGPEFLTYFQNEAQLEKSRLLSDRFSAERPKGSFSTLEIQRTEQGDSAMYLCASSLRLAFETQYFGPGTRLLVL.